Below, 5 T cell receptor beta chains from the same sample are listed, as sequenced in a study of cytomegalovirus exposure and HLA in healthy donors. Primers included in the PCR were 60 Vbeta and 13 Jbeta primers. Assay: immunoSEQ multiplex PCR; the TCRdb copy retains only in-frame clones and omits some. The sample includes 110,000 to 150,000 clones, about 77% seen only once; the top ten take 3% to 4.5%. The material sequenced was PBMCs. Receptor source: a male donor in good health and CMV-seronegative.

The chain has TRBV5-3 and TRBJ1-4; 7 positions agree with TRBD1. TRBV5-3 is recorded as an ORF, its role being uncertain. Unmatched junction bases numbered 10, after V lost 0 bases and J lost 5 bases. This CDR3 region has 17 residues. The CDR3 sequence: CARSLVLGCRGNEKLFF. CDR3 bases: TGTGCCAGAAGCTTGGTTCTGGGTTGCAGGGGGAATGAAAAACTGTTTTTT.

The chain is built from TRBV19 and TRBJ2-1; 13 bases map to TRBD2. Germline loops: CDR1 LNHDA, CDR2 SQIVND (reference sequence). Unmatched junction bases numbered 13, after V lost 5 bases and J lost 6 bases. CDR3 length: 18 amino acids. CDR3: CASSSGLAGTSPFNEQFF. The CDR3 bases are TGTGCCAGTAGTTCGGGACTAGCGGGGACCTCCCCCTTCAATGAGCAGTTCTTC.

CDR3 bases: TGTGCCAGCAGCTTAGATCCGGTAGAATATAGCAATCAGCCCCAGCATTTT. It translates to CASSLDPVEYSNQPQHF. This chain uses TRBV11-2 with TRBJ1-5; D not resolved. From germline, CDR1 is SGHAT and CDR2 FQNNGV. V was shortened by 0 bases and J by 0 bases, with 12 bases between the two germline ends. The CDR3 sequence is 17 residues long.

This clone came up once. The V and J genes are TRBV21-1 and TRBJ2-3; the table's D call TRBD2 went unverified against the DNA. TRBV21-1 is marked as a pseudogene. This CDR3 spans 17 amino acids. As DNA, the CDR3 is TGTGCCAGCAGCAAAGGGGGACTAGCGGGAGATAAAGATACGCAGTATTTT. Translating it yields CASSKGGLAGDKDTQYF.

The chain couples TRBV4-3 to TRBJ2-1; D is possibly TRBD2 (5 bases). This CDR3 contains 14 residues. V was trimmed by 1 base and J by 5 bases, leaving 9 bases between them. Germline V gene data show CDR1 as LGHNA and CDR2 as YSLEER. The CDR3 DNA reads as TGCGCCAGCAGCCAAGCCGGGATCAACAATGAGCAGTTCTTC. Translated: CASSQAGINNEQFF.